This is a list of T cell receptor beta chains from one sample in a study of beta chain features in type 1 diabetes. Only in-frame clones appear in the TCRdb table, and some are missing; sequencing was by immunoSEQ multiplex PCR. The repertoire has some 63,000 clones, approximately 62% of them found once; the top ten carry roughly 2.2%. Sequencing used Tregs from blood. These receptors came from a woman under 30 in good health. Each CDR3 is given with its conserved first and last residue. The order of the fields is D gene, J gene, V gene, clone size, CDR3 protein, CDR3 DNA. A D gene is named only where the DNA matches it firmly. The listing skips clone size in some rows; elsewhere it reads once, few, many or a size class.

D: NA
J: TRBJ1-1
V: TRBV5-1
size: NA
CDR3: CASAGGARNTEAFF
DNA: TGCGCCAGCGCGGGGGGGGCGCGGAACACTGAAGCTTTCTTT

D: TRBD1
J: TRBJ1-5
V: TRBV30
size: NA
CDR3: CAWSQRDSAFYSNQPQHF
DNA: TGTGCCTGGAGCCAACGGGACAGTGCGTTTTATAGCAATCAGCCCCAGCATTTT

D: TRBD2
J: TRBJ2-2
V: TRBV10-1
size: NA
CDR3: CASSGLAGTGELFF
DNA: TGCGCCAGCAGCGGACTAGCGGGCACCGGGGAGCTGTTTTTT

D: NA
J: TRBJ2-2
V: TRBV5-1
size: NA
CDR3: CASSMGQAGELFF
DNA: TGCGCCAGCAGCATGGGACAAGCCGGGGAGCTGTTTTTT

D: TRBD1
J: TRBJ2-5
V: TRBV5-6
size: NA
CDR3: CASTNPGTGQETQYF
DNA: TGTGCCAGCACCAACCCAGGGACAGGGCAAGAGACCCAGTACTTC

D: NA
J: TRBJ2-7
V: TRBV7-2
size: NA
CDR3: CASSLTVAYEQYF
DNA: TGTGCCAGCAGCTTGACAGTTGCCTACGAGCAGTACTTC

D: NA
J: TRBJ2-2
V: TRBV5-1
size: NA
CDR3: CASHRNTGELFF
DNA: TGCGCCAGCCACAGGAACACCGGGGAGCTGTTTTTT

D: TRBD2
J: TRBJ2-3
V: TRBV6-5
size: NA
CDR3: CASRIAGAHTQYF
DNA: TGTGCCAGCAGAATAGCGGGAGCGCATACGCAGTATTTT

D: NA
J: TRBJ2-7
V: TRBV27
size: NA
CDR3: CASSPGWGRLRSSSYEQYF
DNA: TGTGCCAGCAGTCCTGGGTGGGGGCGGTTAAGGTCGAGCTCCTACGAGCAGTACTTC

D: TRBD1
J: TRBJ2-7
V: TRBV11-2
size: few
CDR3: CASSWGTGGLYEQYF
DNA: TGTGCCAGCAGCTGGGGGACAGGGGGTCTCTACGAGCAGTACTTC

D: NA
J: TRBJ1-1
V: TRBV30
size: NA
CDR3: CAWSVLSTGEAFF
DNA: TGTGCCTGGAGTGTACTGAGCACCGGTGAAGCTTTCTTT

D: NA
J: TRBJ2-4
V: TRBV5-1
size: NA
CDR3: CASSLDSSLGIQYF
DNA: TGCGCCAGCAGCTTGGATAGTAGCTTGGGCATTCAGTACTTC

D: TRBD2
J: TRBJ2-2
V: TRBV5-1
size: NA
CDR3: CASSRLVLAGNTGELFF
DNA: TGCGCCAGCAGCCGCCTGGTCCTAGCGGGGAACACCGGGGAGCTGTTTTTT

D: NA
J: TRBJ1-1
V: TRBV5-4
size: NA
CDR3: CASSQTALNTEAFF
DNA: TGTGCCAGCAGCCAGACAGCGCTGAACACTGAAGCTTTCTTT

D: NA
J: TRBJ1-1
V: TRBV2
size: NA
CDR3: CASSLRTANTEAFF
DNA: TGTGCCAGCAGTCTTCGGACAGCCAACACTGAAGCTTTCTTT

D: NA
J: TRBJ1-3
V: TRBV5-8
size: once
CDR3: CASSFQISGNTIYF
DNA: TGTGCCAGCAGCTTTCAGATCTCTGGAAACACCATATATTTT

D: TRBD1
J: TRBJ1-2
V: TRBV7-2
size: NA
CDR3: CASEGAEGYTF
DNA: TGTGCCAGCGAGGGGGCAGAGGGCTACACCTTC

D: TRBD2
J: TRBJ2-1
V: TRBV30
size: NA
CDR3: CAHTPSGRRNEQFF
DNA: TGTGCTCACACGCCTAGCGGGAGAAGGAATGAGCAGTTCTTC

D: TRBD2
J: TRBJ2-1
V: TRBV7-3
size: NA
CDR3: CASSLGTSGGNEQFF
DNA: TGTGCCAGCAGCTTAGGGACTAGCGGGGGTAATGAGCAGTTCTTC

D: NA
J: TRBJ2-7
V: TRBV11-2
size: NA
CDR3: CASSPFHEQYF
DNA: TGTGCCAGCAGCCCTTTCCACGAGCAGTACTTC

D: NA
J: TRBJ2-3
V: TRBV7-2
size: NA
CDR3: CASSLAAGPGDTQYF
DNA: TGTGCCAGCAGCTTAGCGGCGGGGCCTGGAGATACGCAGTATTTT

D: TRBD1
J: TRBJ2-1
V: TRBV4-1
size: NA
CDR3: CASRGPGQGPNEQFF
DNA: TGCGCCAGCAGGGGACCGGGACAGGGGCCCAATGAGCAGTTCTTC

D: TRBD2
J: TRBJ2-7
V: TRBV4-3
size: NA
CDR3: CASSQGSGFFSYEQYF
DNA: TGCGCCAGCAGCCAAGGTAGCGGGTTTTTCTCCTACGAGCAGTACTTC

D: NA
J: TRBJ1-2
V: TRBV20-1
size: NA
CDR3: CSASGGAGYTF
DNA: TGCAGTGCTAGCGGGGGGGCGGGCTACACCTTC

D: NA
J: TRBJ1-5
V: TRBV5-1
size: NA
CDR3: CASSLGSPNQPQHF
DNA: TGCGCCAGCAGCTTGGGAAGCCCTAATCAGCCCCAGCATTTT

D: NA
J: TRBJ1-3
V: TRBV5-1
size: NA
CDR3: CASSRLGSGNTIYF
DNA: TGCGCCAGCAGCCGGCTCGGGTCTGGAAACACCATATATTTT

D: NA
J: TRBJ1-2
V: TRBV30
size: NA
CDR3: CAWSVRRDLGYTF
DNA: TGTGCCTGGAGTGTACGCAGGGATCTGGGGTACACCTTC

D: NA
J: TRBJ1-3
V: TRBV18
size: many
CDR3: CASSSMGQRGDTIYF
DNA: TGTGCCAGCTCCTCAATGGGGCAGCGCGGAGACACCATATATTTT

D: TRBD1
J: TRBJ1-3
V: TRBV19
size: few
CDR3: CASRSRGPSGNTIYF
DNA: TGTGCCAGCCGTTCGAGGGGGCCCTCTGGAAACACCATATATTTT

D: NA
J: TRBJ1-5
V: TRBV7-9
size: few
CDR3: CASSLDTQPQHF
DNA: TGTGCCAGCAGCTTAGACACCCAGCCCCAGCATTTT

D: NA
J: TRBJ1-1
V: TRBV29-1
size: NA
CDR3: CSGRTLQGTEAFF
DNA: TGCAGCGGAAGGACTCTACAGGGCACTGAAGCTTTCTTT

D: TRBD2
J: TRBJ2-3
V: TRBV11-1
size: few
CDR3: CASSPGGGRRTDTQYF
DNA: TGTGCCAGCAGCCCGGGTGGCGGGAGAAGAACAGATACGCAGTATTTT

D: NA
J: TRBJ2-4
V: TRBV15
size: few
CDR3: CATSRDLNIQYF
DNA: TGTGCCACCAGCAGAGATCTGAACATTCAGTACTTC

D: TRBD2
J: TRBJ2-5
V: TRBV9
size: NA
CDR3: CASSPRTSGETQYF
DNA: TGTGCCAGCAGCCCGCGGACTAGCGGGGAGACCCAGTACTTC

D: TRBD2
J: TRBJ2-3
V: TRBV2
size: NA
CDR3: CASRKGLASTDTQYF
DNA: TGTGCCAGCAGAAAAGGACTAGCGAGCACAGATACGCAGTATTTT

D: TRBD2
J: TRBJ2-7
V: TRBV4-2
size: NA
CDR3: CASSQGPGLAGAEQYF
DNA: TGTGCCAGCAGCCAGGGCCCGGGACTAGCGGGAGCCGAGCAGTACTTC

D: TRBD1
J: TRBJ2-7
V: TRBV6-5
size: NA
CDR3: CASSYSYRGSSEQYF
DNA: TGTGCCAGCAGTTACTCCTACAGGGGATCCAGCGAGCAGTACTTC

D: NA
J: TRBJ2-1
V: TRBV6-5
size: NA
CDR3: CASKSGTYNEQFF
DNA: TGTGCCAGCAAAAGCGGTACCTACAATGAGCAGTTCTTC

D: TRBD1
J: TRBJ1-2
V: TRBV28
size: NA
CDR3: CASSSPRGGNYGYTF
DNA: TGTGCCAGCAGTTCCCCTCGAGGGGGCAACTATGGCTACACCTTC

D: TRBD1
J: TRBJ1-4
V: TRBV4-2
size: NA
CDR3: CASSQGQGTTNEKLFF
DNA: TGTGCCAGCAGCCAGGGACAGGGAACAACTAATGAAAAACTGTTTTTT

D: TRBD1
J: TRBJ1-5
V: TRBV19
size: NA
CDR3: CASSPRTGGSNQPQHF
DNA: TGTGCCAGTAGTCCTAGGACAGGGGGTTCCAATCAGCCCCAGCATTTT

D: NA
J: TRBJ1-1
V: TRBV30
size: few
CDR3: CAWSGAMNTEAFF
DNA: TGTGCCTGGAGTGGGGCGATGAACACTGAAGCTTTCTTT

D: NA
J: TRBJ1-2
V: TRBV6-1
size: NA
CDR3: CASSHDGGYTF
DNA: TGTGCCAGCAGTCATGACGGGGGCTACACCTTC

D: NA
J: TRBJ2-2
V: TRBV7-9
size: NA
CDR3: CASSGSGTANTGELFF
DNA: TGTGCCAGCAGCGGATCCGGGACTGCGAACACCGGGGAGCTGTTTTTT

D: TRBD1
J: TRBJ1-1
V: TRBV29-1
size: once
CDR3: CSVGRQGRGTEAFF
DNA: TGCAGCGTCGGAAGACAGGGGAGAGGCACTGAAGCTTTCTTT

D: TRBD1
J: TRBJ2-1
V: TRBV7-9
size: few
CDR3: CASSLAGTGGKNEQFF
DNA: TGTGCCAGCAGCTTAGCAGGGACAGGGGGAAAGAATGAGCAGTTCTTC

D: TRBD1
J: TRBJ1-6
V: TRBV19
size: NA
CDR3: CASSIAAGGVYNSPLHF
DNA: TGTGCCAGTAGCATCGCGGCAGGGGGTGTTTATAATTCACCCCTCCACTTT

D: TRBD1
J: TRBJ1-5
V: TRBV7-2
size: NA
CDR3: CASSQGRTGEPQHF
DNA: TGTGCCAGCAGCCAAGGGCGGACAGGGGAGCCCCAGCATTTT

D: NA
J: TRBJ2-1
V: TRBV7-2
size: NA
CDR3: CASSIDRRYEQFF
DNA: TGTGCCAGCAGCATTGACAGGCGGTATGAGCAGTTCTTC

D: NA
J: TRBJ1-1
V: TRBV21-1
size: NA
CDR3: CASSLLGGGDTEAFF
DNA: TGTGCCAGCAGCCTCCTGGGGGGAGGCGACACTGAAGCTTTCTTT

D: NA
J: TRBJ2-5
V: TRBV7-9
size: few
CDR3: CASSLSGVETQYF
DNA: TGTGCCAGCAGCTTATCCGGGGTGGAGACCCAGTACTTC

D: NA
J: TRBJ2-1
V: TRBV5-1
size: NA
CDR3: CASSPTGVGYNEQFF
DNA: TGCGCCAGCAGCCCGACAGGTGTTGGCTACAATGAGCAGTTCTTC

D: NA
J: TRBJ2-2
V: TRBV7-2
size: NA
CDR3: CASSLWHHTGELFF
DNA: TGTGCCAGCAGCTTATGGCACCACACCGGGGAGCTGTTTTTT

D: TRBD1
J: TRBJ1-1
V: TRBV5-1
size: NA
CDR3: CASSSGTGPEAFF
DNA: TGCGCCAGCAGCTCCGGGACAGGTCCTGAAGCTTTCTTT

D: NA
J: TRBJ1-4
V: TRBV5-1
size: NA
CDR3: CASSLVDGEFEKLFF
DNA: TGCGCCAGCAGCTTGGTTGACGGGGAATTTGAAAAACTGTTTTTT

D: TRBD1
J: TRBJ2-3
V: TRBV5-1
size: few
CDR3: CASSPDRGTDTQYF
DNA: TGCGCCAGCAGCCCAGACAGGGGGACAGATACGCAGTATTTT

D: TRBD1
J: TRBJ2-1
V: TRBV6-6
size: NA
CDR3: CASTRDRGFLNEQFF
DNA: TGTGCCAGCACCAGGGACAGGGGCTTCCTAAATGAGCAGTTCTTC

D: NA
J: TRBJ2-3
V: TRBV21-1
size: NA
CDR3: CASSNPGTSGRARTDTQYF
DNA: TGTGCCAGCAGCAACCCCGGGACTAGCGGGAGGGCCCGCACAGATACGCAGTATTTT

D: TRBD2
J: TRBJ2-3
V: TRBV6-1
size: NA
CDR3: CASSGQRGGTDTQYF
DNA: TGTGCCAGCAGTGGACAGCGGGGGGGCACAGATACGCAGTATTTT